The text below deals with one T cell receptor (beta chain). A single count supports this clone. Its antigen specificity is not known. No base-level quality is on record; no much larger clone is a single base apart. The data originate from a study of blood T cell repertoires in COVID-19 (TCRdb year 2020). As for the study more broadly: Collaborator samples came from the United States, Italy and Spain and covered acute and convalescent phases of COVID-19. Where available, HLA class I and class II types were obtained from metadata supplied by the sample provider rather than from assay-based typing. The material from the prospective study consisted of cDNA or gDNA derived from T cells, B-cell-depleted T cells, or PBMCs. The sample metadata nearly always contained a de-identified subject ID, COVID-19 status, age in years and sex. Samples came from the ongoing ImmuneRACE study (first 160 participants) plus 1,254 subjects from 6 global collaborators. The dataset comprised deeply sampled blood TCRbeta repertoires from subjects exposed to, actively infected with, or recovered from COVID-19. The repertoires were made available in a free public database intended to serve as a resource for research on the immune response to SARS-CoV-2.

TCRbeta CDR3 regions were amplified from genomic DNA using the immunoSEQ Assay, a bias-controlled multiplex PCR. Turning to the authors' computational methods: Nucleated cell counts per sample were estimated from amplification of reference gene primers within the assay. To quantify the absolute abundance of each unique TCRbeta CDR3 rearrangement, sequence reads were collapsed and filtered. For each sample, productive Simpson clonality was calculated by taking the square root of Simpson's diversity index across productive rearrangements. The immuneACCESS repertoire file appears here via TCRdb, limited to in-frame rearrangements. These files lack a portion of the clones; in checked studies, under half of the deficit traces to unresolved V genes, and the cause of the others is not known. The V and J calls and clone size were taken over from that table, and D and trimming were inferred from the DNA. The sample table contains about 81,000 clones; only one count was recorded for around 92% of them. Of the sample, 1.9% falls within the top ten clones.

Summary of the overall study and its limitations: Clinical and demographic metadata were provided uncurated, with the amount varying by source and participant.

Whole blood was collected in K2EDTA tubes by collaborating institutions according to the institutions' own protocols. For TCRbeta analysis, collaborators shipped samples as frozen whole blood, isolated PBMCs, or DNA extracted from either of those sample types. The CDR3 sequence holds 16 residues, the cysteine and phenylalanine included. Only the CDR3 portion is preserved as DNA: 48 bases, with reading frame beginning at the first base. CDR1 and CDR2 were assigned from the germline V gene as SGHDN and FVKESK. V is trimmed back by 2 bases and J by 2 bases, and the junction contains 7 bases that no gene match accounts for.

The source of this sequence is a woman in her forties or fifties in a cohort sampled during active COVID-19. The chain is assembled from TRBV14 and TRBJ2-3; 7 of the junction bases match TRBD2. The sequenced material came from peripheral blood. CDR3 protein: CASSQRRGLYTDTQYF. The DNA sequence is TGTGCCAGCAGCCAAAGACGGGGACTATACACAGATACGCAGTATTTT.